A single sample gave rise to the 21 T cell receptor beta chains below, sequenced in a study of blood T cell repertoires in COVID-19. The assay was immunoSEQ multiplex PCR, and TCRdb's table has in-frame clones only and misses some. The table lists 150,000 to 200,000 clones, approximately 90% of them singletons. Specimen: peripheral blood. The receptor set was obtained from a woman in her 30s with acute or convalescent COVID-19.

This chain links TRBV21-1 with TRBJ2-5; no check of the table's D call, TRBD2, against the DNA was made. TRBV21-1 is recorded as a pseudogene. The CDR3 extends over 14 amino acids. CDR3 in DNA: TGTGCCAGCAGCAAAGGGAAGGAGGGAGAGACCCAGTACTTC. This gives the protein CASSKGKEGETQYF.

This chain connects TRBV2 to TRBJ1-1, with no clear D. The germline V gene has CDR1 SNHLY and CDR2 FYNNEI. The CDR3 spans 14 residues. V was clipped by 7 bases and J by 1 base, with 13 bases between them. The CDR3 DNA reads TGTGCCAGCATCTACTTCCTTGAGAACACTGAAGCTTTCTTT. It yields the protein CASIYFLENTEAFF.

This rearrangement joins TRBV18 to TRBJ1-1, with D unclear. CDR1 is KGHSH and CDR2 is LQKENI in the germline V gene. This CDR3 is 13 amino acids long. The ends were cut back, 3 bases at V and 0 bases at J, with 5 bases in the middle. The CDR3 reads CASSPGMNTEAFF. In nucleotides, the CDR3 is TGTGCCAGCTCACCCGGGATGAACACTGAAGCTTTCTTT.

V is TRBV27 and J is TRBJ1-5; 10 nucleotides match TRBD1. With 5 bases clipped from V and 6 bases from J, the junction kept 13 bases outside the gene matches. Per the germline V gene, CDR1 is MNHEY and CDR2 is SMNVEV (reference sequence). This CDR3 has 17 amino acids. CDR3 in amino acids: CASSPRYGTGEGQPQHF. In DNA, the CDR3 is TGTGCCAGCAGTCCGAGATATGGGACAGGGGAGGGTCAGCCCCAGCATTTT.

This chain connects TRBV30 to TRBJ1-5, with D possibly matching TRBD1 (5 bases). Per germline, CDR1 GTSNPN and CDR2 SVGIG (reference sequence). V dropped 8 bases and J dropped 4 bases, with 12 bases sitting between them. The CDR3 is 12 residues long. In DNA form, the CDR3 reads TGTGCCGTGAGGACACGAAATCAGCCCCAGCATTTT. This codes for CAVRTRNQPQHF.

The CDR3 sequence is CASSEDRLYEQYF. The CDR3 DNA follows: TGTGCCAGCAGTGAGGACAGACTTTACGAGCAGTACTTC. The chain has TRBV2 and TRBJ2-7, with TRBD1 as a possible D gene (6 bases). The CDR3 spans 13 residues. Germline CDR1 and CDR2: SNHLY and FYNNEI. V gave up 3 bases and J gave up 4 bases, with 10 bases separating them. Together with reference TRBV2 and TRBJ2-7, the CDR3 gives the full variable domain: EPEVTQTPSHQVTQMGQEVILRCVPISNHLYFYWYRQILGQKVEFLVSFYNNEISEKSEIFDDQFSVERPDGSNFTLKIRSTKLEDSAMYFCASSEDRLYEQYFGPGTRLTVT.

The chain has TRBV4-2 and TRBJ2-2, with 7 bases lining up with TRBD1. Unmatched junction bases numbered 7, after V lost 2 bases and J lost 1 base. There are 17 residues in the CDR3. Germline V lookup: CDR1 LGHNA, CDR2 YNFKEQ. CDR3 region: CASSQLPGTENTGELFF. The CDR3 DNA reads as TGTGCCAGCAGCCAACTTCCCGGGACAGAGAACACCGGGGAGCTGTTTTTT.

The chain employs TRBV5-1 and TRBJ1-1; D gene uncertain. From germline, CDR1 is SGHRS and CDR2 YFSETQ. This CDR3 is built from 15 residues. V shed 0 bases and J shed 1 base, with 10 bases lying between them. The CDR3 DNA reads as TGCGCCAGCAGCTTGGGAGGTCAGACGAACACTGAAGCTTTCTTT. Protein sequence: CASSLGGQTNTEAFF.

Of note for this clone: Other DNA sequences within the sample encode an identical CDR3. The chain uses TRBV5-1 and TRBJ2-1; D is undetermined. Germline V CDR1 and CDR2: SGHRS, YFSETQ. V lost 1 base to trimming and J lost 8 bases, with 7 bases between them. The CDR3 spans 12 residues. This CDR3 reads CASSLSPDEQFF. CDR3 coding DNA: TGCGCCAGCAGCTTGTCCCCGGATGAGCAGTTCTTC.

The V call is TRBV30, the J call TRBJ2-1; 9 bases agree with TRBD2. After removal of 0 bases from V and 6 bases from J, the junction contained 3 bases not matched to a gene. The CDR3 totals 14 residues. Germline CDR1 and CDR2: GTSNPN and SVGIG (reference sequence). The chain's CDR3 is CAWSVGGRGNEQFF. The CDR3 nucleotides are TGTGCCTGGAGTGTCGGCGGGAGGGGCAATGAGCAGTTCTTC.

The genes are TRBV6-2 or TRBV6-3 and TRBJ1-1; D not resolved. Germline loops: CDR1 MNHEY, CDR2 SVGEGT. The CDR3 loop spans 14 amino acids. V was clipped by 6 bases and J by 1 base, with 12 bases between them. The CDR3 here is CASSPFRGNTEAFF. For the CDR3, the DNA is TGTGCCAGCAGCCCATTTCGGGGGAACACTGAAGCTTTCTTT.

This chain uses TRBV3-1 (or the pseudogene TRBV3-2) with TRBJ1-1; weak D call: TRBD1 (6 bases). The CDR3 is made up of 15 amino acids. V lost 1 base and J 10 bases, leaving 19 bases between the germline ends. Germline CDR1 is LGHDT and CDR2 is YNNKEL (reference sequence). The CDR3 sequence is CASSQGPTGASVAFF. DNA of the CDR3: TGTGCCAGCAGCCAAGGTCCGACAGGTGCGTCAGTAGCTTTCTTT.

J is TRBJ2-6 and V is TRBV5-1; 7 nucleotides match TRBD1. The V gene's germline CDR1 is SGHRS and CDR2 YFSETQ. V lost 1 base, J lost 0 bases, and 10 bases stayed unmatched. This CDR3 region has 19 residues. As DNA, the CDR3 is TGCGCCAGCAGCTTGTTACCAACAGGGGCCCTCTCTGGGGCCAACGTCCTGACTTTC. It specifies CASSLLPTGALSGANVLTF.

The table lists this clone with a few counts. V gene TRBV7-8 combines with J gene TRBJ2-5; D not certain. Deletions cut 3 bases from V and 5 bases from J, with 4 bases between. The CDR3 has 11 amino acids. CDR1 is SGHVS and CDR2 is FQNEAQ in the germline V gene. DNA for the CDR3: TGTGCCAGCAGCTTCTATGAGACCCAGTACTTC. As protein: CASSFYETQYF. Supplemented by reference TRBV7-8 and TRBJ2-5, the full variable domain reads GAGVSQSPRYKVAKRGQDVALRCDPISGHVSLFWYQQALGQGPEFLTYFQNEAQLDKSGLPSDRFFAERPEGSVSTLKIQRTQQEDSAVYLCASSFYETQYFGPGTRLLVL.

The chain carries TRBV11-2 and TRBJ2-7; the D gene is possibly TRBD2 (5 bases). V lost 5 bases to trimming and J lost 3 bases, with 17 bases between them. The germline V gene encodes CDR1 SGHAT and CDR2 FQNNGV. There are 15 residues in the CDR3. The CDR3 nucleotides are TGTGCCAGCAGCCCCCCGCACGGACTTCGCTACGAGCAGTACTTC. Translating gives CASSPPHGLRYEQYF.

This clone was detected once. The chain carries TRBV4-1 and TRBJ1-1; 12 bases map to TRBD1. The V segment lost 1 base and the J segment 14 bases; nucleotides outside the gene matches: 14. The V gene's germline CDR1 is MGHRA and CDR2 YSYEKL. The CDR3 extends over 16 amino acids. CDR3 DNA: TGCGCCAGCAGCCAAGTCCCAGTAGGGACAGGGGGCGTTTCGTTCTTT. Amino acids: CASSQVPVGTGGVSFF.

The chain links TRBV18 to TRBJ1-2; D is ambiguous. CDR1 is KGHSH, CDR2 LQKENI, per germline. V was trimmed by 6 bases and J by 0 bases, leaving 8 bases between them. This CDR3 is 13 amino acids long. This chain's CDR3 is CASSQQANYGYTF. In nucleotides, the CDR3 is TGTGCCAGCTCCCAACAAGCTAACTATGGCTACACCTTC.

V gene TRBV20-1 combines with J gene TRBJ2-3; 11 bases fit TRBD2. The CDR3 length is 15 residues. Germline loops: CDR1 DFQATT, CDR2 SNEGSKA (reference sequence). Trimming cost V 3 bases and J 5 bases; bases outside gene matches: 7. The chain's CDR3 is CSASPSGRPGDTQYF. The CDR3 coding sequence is TGCAGTGCTAGTCCTAGCGGGAGGCCCGGAGATACGCAGTATTTT.

The chain's CDR3 is CASSRGGQETQYF. Written as DNA, the CDR3 is TGTGCCAGCAGCCGGGGGGGTCAAGAGACCCAGTACTTC. The chain has TRBV5-4 and TRBJ2-5; 8 bases are a match to TRBD2. V lost 4 bases to trimming and J lost 2 bases; unmatched junction nucleotides: 1. The CDR3 consists of 13 residues. Germline assignment: CDR1 SGHNT and CDR2 YYREEE (reference sequence).

CDR3 sequence reads: CASSDGGRGRAKNIQYF. The DNA for the CDR3 is TGTGCCAGCAGTGACGGCGGGAGAGGTCGGGCCAAAAACATTCAGTACTTC. The chain carries TRBV3-1 (or the pseudogene TRBV3-2) and TRBJ2-4, with 7 bases identical to TRBD2. The CDR3 extends over 17 amino acids. CDR1 and CDR2 (germline): LGHDT, YNNKEL (reference sequence). Losses at the gene ends were 6 bases for V and 1 base for J; bases not matched to a gene: 12.

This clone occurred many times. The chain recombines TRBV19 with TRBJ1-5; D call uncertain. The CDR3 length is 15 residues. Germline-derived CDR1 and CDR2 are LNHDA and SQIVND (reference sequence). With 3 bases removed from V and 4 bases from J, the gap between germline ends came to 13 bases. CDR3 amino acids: CASSIFEGENQPQHF. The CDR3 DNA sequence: TGTGCCAGTAGTATTTTTGAGGGCGAGAATCAGCCCCAGCATTTT.